This TCR beta chain comes out of a study of T cells in Graves' hyperthyroidism and ophthalmopathy. Study-level background: Peripheral blood was secured at the point of initial diagnosis, before any treatment.

The V and J ends lost 5 bases and 2 bases, in that order; junction bases with no gene match: 7. The CDR3 totals 15 residues. This clonotype was seen ten or more times. Its antigen is unidentified. RNA transcripts yielded amplified TCR beta CDR3 regions. The HTBI set primed first-round TCR CDR3 RT-PCR. TCRdb reprocessed the multiplex PCR reads via MiXCR and lists one record per CDR3 protein. The table lists roughly 840,000 distinct CDR3 sequences, roughly 40% of them singletons. Disease duration under 2 months; hyperthyroidism patients were aged 18 to 65. Thyroid ultrasound and orbital computed tomography, with clinical symptoms and serum thyroxine and TRAb, informed diagnoses. Points from the study as a whole: Patients with ophthalmopathy were separated from those with stable hyperthyroidism by a 13 V-J model.

The TCR was taken from a man between 18 and 35 years old with Graves' hyperthyroidism. Specimen: blood. The V and J genes are TRBV12-3 or TRBV12-4 and TRBJ1-1; 8 bases align to TRBD1. Here the CDR3 reads CASSPRQGLNTEAFF. The CDR3 bases are TGTGCCAGCAGTCCCCGACAGGGGTTAAACACTGAAGCTTTCTTT.